Listed here is a single TCR beta chain. This entry is derived from a study of blood T cell repertoires in COVID-19. Study information: The samples span acute and convalescent COVID-19 from the United States, Italy and Spain. In each case, the material was cDNA or gDNA derived from T cells, B-cell-depleted T cells, or PBMCs.

J lost 8 bases, V lost 0 bases, and 4 bases had no gene match. The germline CDR1 and CDR2 sequences are MNHEY and SVGAGI. The CDR3 contains 15 residues. Per the original data handling: The assay estimated nucleated cells by amplifying reference gene primers. Assay used: immunoSEQ multiplex PCR; TCRdb lists only in-frame clones, some missing. V and J calls plus clone size are reproduced from that table; the DNA served to infer D and trimming. The sample includes over 60,000 clones, under 90% of them seen just once. This TCR was recovered from a man in his sixties or seventies with active or convalescent COVID-19. This sequence joins TRBV6-5 and TRBJ2-1; TRBD2 matches 10 bases. The material sequenced was peripheral blood. The CDR3 reads CASSYSLAGMYEQFF. The CDR3 DNA follows: TGTGCCAGCAGTTACTCACTAGCGGGGATGTATGAGCAGTTCTTC.